Included here is one T cell receptor (beta chain) sequence, with context. As yet, its antigen is unknown. Sample time point: patch test 1, 2 weeks after DPC sensitization. Treatment denoted: therapeutic diphenylcyclopropenone sensitization with weekly scalp DPC. The study enrolled 18 to 70-year-old alopecia patients suitable for DPC. One entry per CDR3 protein results from TCRdb running MiXCR on the RACE reads. The sample includes around 110,000 distinct CDR3 sequences, roughly 12% seen only once; the top ten take about 1.4%. These data come from a study of human T cells and chemical hapten exposure. The overall study: Enrolled patients were predominantly female and had alopecia areata, totalis or universalis.

The study's findings and limits: Among expanded TCRs, significantly more large CDR3 similarity clusters formed than among controls.

Germline V gene sequence: CDR1 MGHDK, CDR2 SYGVNS. The CDR3 spans 11 residues. Trimming shortened V by 3 bases and J by 5 bases, and 5 bases separated the two germline ends. The V call is TRBV25-1, the J call TRBJ2-7, with unresolved D. The sample consisted of whole blood, taken in connection with sensitization to the hapten diphenylcyclopropenone (DPC). The sequence was obtained from a woman between 45 and 60 years old with alopecia areata. Some clones in this sample may be carry-over from other donors' samples. CDR3 amino acids: CASSEAHEQYF. The CDR3 DNA reads TGTGCCAGCAGTGAGGCCCACGAGCAGTACTTC.